This entry lists 5 T cell receptor beta chains sequenced from one sample in a study of response to subunit inactivated influenza vaccine listed by TCRdb under 2018. Library preparation was by RT-PCR. The sequencer listed for this sample is Illumina HiSeq 2500. The public reads were quality trimmed at Q25 with fastp and then assembled into clones with MiXCR by TCRdb, keeping productive beta chains. Records with the same CDR3 protein are collapsed into one entry carrying the most frequent genes and DNA. Counted in this sample were 500,000 to 550,000 distinct CDR3 sequences; roughly a quarter of them appeared once. The ten largest clonotypes hold approximately 2.9% of the sample. This same sample was also part of a study on T cells expressing NK-cell markers. Per that second paper: TCR beta cDNA libraries were made by 5'RACE template switching that added a universal primer site and unique molecular identifiers.

The source was CD4+ T cells sorted from PBMCs, collected approximately 12 days after vaccination. Receptors originate from a man aged 45-60 years who received an inactivated influenza vaccine. Donor details come from another sample of the same person, matched by shared clones.

The chain combines TRBV11-1 with TRBJ2-1; 11 bases line up with TRBD1. CDR3 length equals 16 residues. Germline loops: CDR1 SGHAT, CDR2 FQDESV (reference sequence). V gave up 3 bases and J gave up 6 bases; unmatched junction bases: 7. CDR3 loop: CASSLVSGTGGNEQFF. CDR3 DNA sequence: TGTGCCAGCAGCTTGGTTTCTGGGACAGGGGGCAATGAGCAGTTCTTC.

The chain combines TRBV5-1 with TRBJ2-5; a weak D match, TRBD1 (6 bases). The CDR3 loop spans 14 amino acids. Germline V lookup: CDR1 SGHRS, CDR2 YFSETQ. Trimming pared 0 bases from V and 5 bases from J, leaving 11 bases between. CDR3 amino acids: CASSLGTGTETQYF. CDR3 nucleotides: TGCGCCAGCAGCTTGGGCACAGGGACGGAGACCCAGTACTTC.

This clonotype was recorded a few times. The junction shows a germline mismatch at one end, possibly a read error. The chain couples TRBV7-2 to TRBJ1-2; 8 nucleotides align to TRBD1. CDR1 SGHTA and CDR2 FQGNSA come from the germline V gene. The CDR3 consists of 15 residues. The CDR3 nucleotides are TGTGCCAGCAGCTCGTCCGGACAGGGTTTCTATAGCTACACCTTC. Its protein is CASSSSGQGFYSYTF.

V is TRBV6-5 and J is TRBJ2-3; unclear D gene. V was trimmed by 0 bases and J by 4 bases, leaving 11 bases between them. From germline, CDR1 is MNHEY and CDR2 SVGAGI. The CDR3 contains 15 residues. CDR3: CASSYSSLVSDTQYF. Here the CDR3 DNA reads TGTGCCAGCAGTTACTCGAGCCTAGTCTCAGATACGCAGTATTTT.

This clonotype was seen repeatedly, ten times or more. The chain is built from TRBV29-1 and TRBJ2-7; 13 nucleotides agree with TRBD2. The germline gives CDR1 SQVTM, CDR2 ANQGSEA. V lost 7 bases and J lost 3; bases outside the gene matches: 3. This CDR3 spans 13 amino acids. The CDR3 here is CSARLAGGYEQYF. In DNA, the CDR3 is TGCAGCGCCCGACTAGCGGGGGGCTACGAGCAGTACTTC.